The source of this T cell receptor (beta chain) is a study of blood T cell repertoires in COVID-19. About the research overall: The United States, Italy and Spain supplied acute and convalescent COVID-19 samples.

This clone was seen a few times. The CDR3 has 12 amino acids. CDR1 and CDR2 from the germline V gene are SNHLY and FYNNEI. Trimming removed 7 bases from V and 9 bases from J, with 14 bases in between. Clones were sequenced by immunoSEQ multiplex PCR, and TCRdb holds only the in-frame ones, with some missing. The top ten hold about 3% of the sample, which has 240,000 or so clones, around 88% seen once. This receptor was identified in a woman aged 25 to 45 who had recovered from COVID-19. The V and J genes are TRBV2 and TRBJ2-3; weak D call: TRBD1 (6 bases). Input material: peripheral blood. Written as DNA, the CDR3 is TGTGCCAGCACTCTCGGGGACATCACGCAGTATTTT. This codes for CASTLGDITQYF.